This TCR beta chain was obtained from a study of blood T cells in healthy people across ages. Primed by a sample-barcoded 5' primer and a J-beta primer mix, a second PCR proceeded for about 7 to 11 cycles. MiXCR was run by TCRdb on the 5' RACE reads, yielding one entry per CDR3 protein. Of 700,000 or so distinct CDR3 sequences in the sample, 20% to 25% were seen once. The CDR3 is 15 residues long. The junction had 12 bases not matched to a gene; V was cut back by 7 bases and J by 1 base. The germline V gene has CDR1 SQVTM and CDR2 ANQGSEA. The sample comprised blood. The V call is TRBV29-1, the J call TRBJ1-1; 7 nucleotides align to TRBD1. This clonotype originated in a man aged 65 to 79 in good health. Written as DNA, the CDR3 is TGCAGCGGTCGAGGGGGCCTAGGTTGGAACACTGAAGCTTTCTTT. Its protein is CSGRGGLGWNTEAFF.